Sequencing of this T cell receptor beta chain was carried out in a study of cytomegalovirus exposure and HLA in healthy donors. Findings of the study overall: Other equally common chains were less clonally expanded than HLA-associated TCR beta chains, a later analysis showed.

Of note for this clone: Antigen unknown.

Germline CDR1 LGHNA, CDR2 YNFKEQ. There are 13 residues in the CDR3. The PCR used 60 Vbeta and 13 Jbeta primers. Using immunoSEQ multiplex PCR, the repertoire was profiled, and TCRdb retains in-frame clones only, with some absent. The sample lists about 170,000 clones, 70% to 90% occurring once. The receptor was isolated from a man younger than 40 in good health and CMV-seropositive. The sequencing sample was made of PBMCs. This chain joins TRBV4-2 and TRBJ2-5, with D possibly TRBD1 on 5 matching bases. The DNA end is a closer match to TRBJ2-7, so the J assignment may be wrong. In DNA, the CDR3 is TGTGCCAGCAGCCATTTGGAAGACAGCGAGCAGTACTTC. Translated, it gives CASSHLEDSEQYF.